The 9 T cell receptor beta chains given below trace back to one sample, sequenced in a study of T cell responses to AZD1222 COVID-19 vaccine. Assay used: immunoSEQ multiplex PCR; TCRdb lists only in-frame clones, some missing. The sample has about 150,000 clones; approximately 88% are singletons. The sample in question was peripheral blood, obtained on day 0 of AZD1222 vaccination. The source is an adult in good health.

V gene TRBV5-4 combines with J gene TRBJ2-7; TRBD2 aligns across 10 bases. V trimming: 3 bases; J trimming: 0 bases; junction bases outside the gene matches: 3. The V gene's germline CDR1 is SGHNT and CDR2 YYREEE (reference sequence). CDR3 length: 15 residues. CDR3 protein: CASSSSGGASYEQYF. Written as DNA, the CDR3 is TGTGCCAGCAGCTCCAGCGGGGGGGCCTCCTACGAGCAGTACTTC. Complete variable domain (other parts from reference TRBV5-4 and TRBJ2-7): ETGVTQSPTHLIKTRGQQVTLRCSSQSGHNTVSWYQQALGQGPQFIFQYYREEENGRGNFPPRFSGLQFPNYSSELNVNALELDDSALYLCASSSSGGASYEQYFGPGTRLTVT.

V gene TRBV7-3 combines with J gene TRBJ2-2; TRBD1 matches 9 bases. The CDR3 is 15 amino acids. Germline loops: CDR1 SGHTA, CDR2 FQGTGA. The ends lost 3 bases at V and 6 bases at J; junction bases unmatched: 5. The CDR3 is CASSLGQGRAGELFF. As DNA, the CDR3 is TGTGCCAGCAGCTTGGGACAGGGTCGGGCCGGGGAGCTGTTTTTT.

V gene TRBV18 combines with J gene TRBJ1-5; maybe TRBD1 (5 bases). Trimming cost V 6 bases and J 0 bases, with 12 bases left between them. Germline V gene sequence: CDR1 KGHSH, CDR2 LQKENI. The CDR3 is made up of 15 amino acids. This chain's CDR3 is CASSAGGNSNQPQHF. In nucleotides, the CDR3 is TGTGCCAGCTCGGCTGGGGGGAATAGCAATCAGCCCCAGCATTTT.

This sequence joins TRBV7-2 and TRBJ2-3, with D unclear. CDR1 is SGHTA, CDR2 FQGNSA, per germline. V lost 1 base and J lost 10, with 6 bases in between. This CDR3 comprises 11 residues. CDR3 in DNA: TGTGCCAGCAGCTTAGTCTCTGCGCAGTATTTT. Its translation is CASSLVSAQYF. The variable domain in full, completed from reference TRBV7-2 and TRBJ2-3, reads GAGVSQSPSNKVTEKGKDVELRCDPISGHTALYWYRQSLGQGLEFLIYFQGNSAPDKSGLPSDRFSAERTGGSVSTLTIQRTQQEDSAVYLCASSLVSAQYFGPGTRLTVL.

The chain recombines TRBV18 with TRBJ1-3; weak D call: TRBD1 (6 bases). The V gene's germline CDR1 is KGHSH and CDR2 LQKENI. V dropped 1 base and J dropped 1 base, with 11 bases sitting between them. The CDR3 consists of 16 residues. The CDR3 is CASSPQTGRSGNTIYF. CDR3 bases: TGTGCCAGCTCACCACAAACAGGGCGGTCTGGAAACACCATATATTTT. The full variable domain, with the rest looked up from reference TRBV18 and TRBJ1-3, is NAGVMQNPRHLVRRRGQEARLRCSPMKGHSHVYWYRQLPEEGLKFMVYLQKENIIDESGMPKERFSAEFPKEGPSILRIQQVVRGDSAAYFCASSPQTGRSGNTIYFGEGSWLTVV.

The CDR3 DNA follows: TGCGCCAGCAGCCACCCCTCGACAGGGAAGGGCTACACCTTC. Translating it yields CASSHPSTGKGYTF. This chain uses TRBV4-1 with TRBJ1-2; 7 positions agree with TRBD1. This CDR3 has 14 residues. Per germline, CDR1 MGHRA and CDR2 YSYEKL. Germline trimming cut 3 bases from V and 8 bases from J; bases unmatched to any gene: 9.

CDR3 nucleotide sequence: TGTGCCATCAGTGTTCGGGGCAGGGAGGGTAACTATGGCTACACCTTC. Its translation is CAISVRGREGNYGYTF. This chain connects TRBV10-3 to TRBJ1-2, with D perhaps TRBD1 (5 bases). Trimming removed 4 bases from V and 1 base from J, with 16 bases in between. From germline, CDR1 is ENHRY and CDR2 SYGVKD. The CDR3 contains 16 residues.

The V and J genes are TRBV2 and TRBJ1-2, with D possibly matching TRBD1 (6 bases). The V gene's germline CDR1 is SNHLY and CDR2 FYNNEI. Trimming cost V 6 bases and J 4 bases, with 18 bases left between them. The CDR3 contains 15 residues. The CDR3 loop reads CASSFTGIPSYGYTF. The CDR3 nucleotides are TGTGCCAGCAGCTTTACAGGGATCCCGTCCTATGGCTACACCTTC.

This clone was counted many times. The V call is TRBV21-1, the J call TRBJ1-5. TRBV21-1 is an annotated pseudogene. This CDR3 contains 16 residues. The CDR3 reads CASSRKSEYSNQPQHF. DNA for the CDR3: TGTGCCAGCAGCAGAAAGAGCGAGTATAGCAATCAGCCCCAGCATTTT.